The rows below give T cell receptor beta chains drawn from one sample of a study of lymphopenia after photon versus proton radiotherapy. Repertoires were generated with immunoSEQ multiplex PCR, while TCRdb's copy carries only in-frame clones and drops some. The repertoire has more than 11,000 clones, 70% to 85% of them found once; the top ten carry 25% to 30%. The source material was peripheral blood, sampled from a patient treated with photon-based radiotherapy. The receptors stem from a man aged 45-65 years with gastric cancer. The CDR3 runs from the conserved cysteine through the conserved F or W. Each record gives: V gene, CDR3 protein.

V: TRBV12-5; CDR3: CASGLVNDGAAHTDTQYF
V: TRBV27; CDR3: CASRTGQGDTGELFF
V: TRBV7-8; CDR3: CASSLAAEIYNEQFF
V: TRBV7-2; CDR3: CASSLDADLYTGELFF
V: TRBV6-5; CDR3: CASSYLAEETQYF
V: TRBV11-3; CDR3: CASSPGWGSALEQYF
V: TRBV19; CDR3: CASSIGGYTEAFF
V: TRBV14; CDR3: CASSQDMGTEQFF
V: TRBV2; CDR3: CASSAQGRNYGYTF
V: TRBV11-2; CDR3: CASSFYRERDTQYF
V: TRBV4-2; CDR3: CASSVHTSGQETQYF
V: TRBV25-1; CDR3: CASSGKGDSPLHF
V: TRBV19; CDR3: CASSAPGAGELFF
V: TRBV7-9; CDR3: CASSPGQFMQETQYF
V: TRBV19; CDR3: CASSSRQGRREAFF
V: TRBV5-4; CDR3: CASSEYRRDTQYF
V: TRBV7-8; CDR3: CASSFGTVQNTGELFF
V: TRBV2; CDR3: CASIRRTDRRTNYGYTF
V: TRBV18; CDR3: CASSPGQGNTGELFF
V: TRBV5-1; CDR3: CASSLGARYGYTF
V: TRBV18; CDR3: CASSPTADNEQFF
V: TRBV6-1; CDR3: CASSEPGRGLLPDEQFF
V: TRBV11-2; CDR3: CASSLVRQAVTQYF
V: TRBV7-8; CDR3: CASSLGHRGYSDTDTQYF
V: TRBV6-4; CDR3: CASSDASGEADTQYF
V: TRBV7-2; CDR3: CASSPTYGNIQYF
V: TRBV5-1; CDR3: CASSLSSLLNTGELFF
V: TRBV2; CDR3: CASIRPWDRGGAQYF
V: TRBV19; CDR3: CASSIRTGTNYGYTF
V: TRBV5-8; CDR3: CASSGRRQGRYEQYF
V: TRBV4-1; CDR3: CASSQIGIHNEQFF
V: TRBV19; CDR3: CASSIRDRGYGYTF
V: TRBV5-1; CDR3: CATSDSQVGYTF
V: TRBV5-1; CDR3: CASSSPRDSYNEQFF
V: TRBV4-2; CDR3: CASSQRMGDSGNTIYF
V: TRBV29-1; CDR3: CSVVGQRNTEAFF
V: TRBV6-5; CDR3: CASSYAGGYGANVLTF
V: TRBV29-1; CDR3: CSVQRGAGSNTGELFF
V: TRBV21-1; CDR3: CASSKGPAGAHNEQFF
V: TRBV29-1; CDR3: CSVDGGNTEAFF